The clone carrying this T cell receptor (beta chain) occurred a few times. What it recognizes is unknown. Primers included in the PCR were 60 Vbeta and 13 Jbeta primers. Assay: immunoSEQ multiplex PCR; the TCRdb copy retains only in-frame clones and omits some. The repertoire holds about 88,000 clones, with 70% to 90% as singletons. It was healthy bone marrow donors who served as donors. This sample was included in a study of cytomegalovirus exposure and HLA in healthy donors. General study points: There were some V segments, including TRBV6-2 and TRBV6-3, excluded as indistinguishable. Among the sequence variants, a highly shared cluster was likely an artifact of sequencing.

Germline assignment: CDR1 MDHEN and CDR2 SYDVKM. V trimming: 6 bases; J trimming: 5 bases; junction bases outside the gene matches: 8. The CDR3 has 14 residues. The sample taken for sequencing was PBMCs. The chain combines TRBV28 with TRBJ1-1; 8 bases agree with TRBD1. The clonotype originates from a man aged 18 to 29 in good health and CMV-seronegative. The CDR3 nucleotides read TGTGCCAGCAGAACGCAGGGGGCGCGGACTGAAGCTTTCTTT. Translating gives CASRTQGARTEAFF.